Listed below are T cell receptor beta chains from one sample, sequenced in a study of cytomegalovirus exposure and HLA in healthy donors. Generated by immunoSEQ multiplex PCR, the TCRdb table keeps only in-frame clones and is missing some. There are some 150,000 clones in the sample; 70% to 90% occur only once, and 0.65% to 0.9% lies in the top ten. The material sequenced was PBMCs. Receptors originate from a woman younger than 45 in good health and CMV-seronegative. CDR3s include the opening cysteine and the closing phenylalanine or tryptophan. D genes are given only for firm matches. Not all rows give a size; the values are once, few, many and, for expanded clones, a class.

CASSPRRDSFGYTF	TGTGCCAGCAGCCCTAGGAGGGACTCCTTCGGCTACACCTTC	NA	NA	TRBJ1-2	TRBV9
CASGGGQGTYEQYF	TGTGCCAGCGGGGGGGGGCAGGGGACCTACGAGCAGTACTTC	NA	NA	TRBJ2-7	TRBV9
CASSEGGTGLYEQYF	TGTGCCAGCAGTGAAGGAGGGACAGGGCTATACGAGCAGTACTTC	TRBD1	NA	TRBJ2-7	TRBV6-1
CASSLTGQPDEKLFF	TGTGCCAGCAGCTTGACGGGACAGCCTGATGAAAAACTGTTTTTT	TRBD1	once	TRBJ1-4	TRBV2
CASSLAEAYEQYF	TGTGCCAGCAGCTTAGCAGAGGCCTACGAGCAGTACTTC	NA	NA	TRBJ2-7	TRBV11-1
CASSLQGAEGYTF	TGCGCCAGCAGCTTACAGGGGGCAGAGGGCTACACCTTC	TRBD1	NA	TRBJ1-2	TRBV5-1
CASSWTGTGVNQPQHF	TGTGCCAGCAGCTGGACCGGGACAGGAGTAAATCAGCCCCAGCATTTT	TRBD1	few	TRBJ1-5	TRBV5-6
CASSHREGPHEQYF	TGTGCCAGCAGCCACCGGGAAGGTCCCCACGAGCAGTACTTC	NA	NA	TRBJ2-7	TRBV11-3
CASRLEWQGRDSPLHF	TGTGCAAGTCGCTTAGAGTGGCAGGGTAGGGATTCACCCCTCCACTTT	NA	NA	TRBJ1-6	TRBV12-2
CASSVVGQGAGNTIYF	TGTGCCAGCAGCGTAGTTGGACAGGGGGCTGGAAACACCATATATTTT	TRBD1	NA	TRBJ1-3	TRBV9
CASSYFSSYNSPLHF	TGTGCCAGCAGTTACTTCAGCTCCTATAATTCACCCCTCCACTTT	NA	NA	TRBJ1-6	TRBV6-5
CASSQVGTASPLHF	TGCGCCAGCAGCCAAGTCGGGACAGCTTCACCCCTCCACTTT	TRBD1	NA	TRBJ1-6	TRBV4-3
CASREQGNTYEQYF	TGTGCCAGCAGAGAACAGGGGAATACCTACGAGCAGTACTTC	TRBD1	NA	TRBJ2-7	TRBV2
CASSTPGTGGYEQYF	TGTGCCAGCAGTACCCCCGGGACAGGTGGATACGAGCAGTACTTC	TRBD1	NA	TRBJ2-7	TRBV28
CASSPSQTSGRDNEQFF	TGTGCCAGCAGCCCCAGCCAGACTAGCGGGAGAGACAATGAGCAGTTCTTC	TRBD2	NA	TRBJ2-1	TRBV7-6
CAISESGVGSGTEAFF	TGTGCCATCAGTGAGTCAGGGGTCGGGTCCGGCACTGAAGCTTTCTTT	NA	NA	TRBJ1-1	TRBV10-3
CASTQLAGEYNEQFF	TGTGCCAGCACTCAACTAGCGGGAGAATACAATGAGCAGTTCTTC	TRBD2	NA	TRBJ2-1	TRBV28
CASSEALRYEQYF	TGTGCCAGCAGTGAAGCCCTCCGGTACGAGCAGTACTTC	NA	once	TRBJ2-7	TRBV6-1
CASSSTTGLNEKLFF	TGTGCCAGCAGTTCCACGACAGGCCTTAATGAAAAACTGTTTTTT	NA	NA	TRBJ1-4	TRBV27
CASSLGTGGYGYTF	TGTGCCAGCAGCTTAGGCACAGGGGGCTATGGCTACACCTTC	TRBD1	NA	TRBJ1-2	TRBV13
CASIRSLGENYGYTF	TGTGCCAGCATACGGAGCCTCGGGGAGAATTATGGCTACACCTTC	NA	NA	TRBJ1-2	TRBV28
CASSFRTGNYGYTF	TGTGCCAGCAGCTTCCGGACAGGCAACTATGGCTACACCTTC	TRBD1	NA	TRBJ1-2	TRBV5-4
CASIRGQLDEQFF	TGTGCCAGCATTAGGGGGCAGTTGGATGAGCAGTTCTTC	TRBD1	NA	TRBJ2-1	TRBV7-2
CASSSGGKNTGELFF	TGTGCCAGCAGCTCAGGGGGCAAGAACACCGGGGAGCTGTTTTTT	TRBD1	NA	TRBJ2-2	TRBV5-4
CASSQDQGMRDTQYF	TGCGCCAGCAGCCAAGATCAGGGGATGCGGGATACGCAGTATTTT	NA	NA	TRBJ2-3	TRBV4-1
CASKREGFGTDTQYF	TGTGCCAGCAAGCGGGAGGGTTTTGGCACAGATACGCAGTATTTT	TRBD2	once	TRBJ2-3	TRBV2
CASSSTRGPEFF	TGTGCCAGCAGCTCCACCCGAGGCCCCGAGTTCTTC	NA	NA	TRBJ2-1	TRBV7-2
CASSSGWRNIQYF	TGTGCCAGCAGCTCAGGGTGGAGAAACATTCAGTACTTC	NA	NA	TRBJ2-4	TRBV7-2
CSAQGQGRNEKLFF	TGCAGCGCCCAAGGACAGGGACGTAATGAAAAACTGTTTTTT	TRBD1	NA	TRBJ1-4	TRBV29-1
CASTGGASAEKLFF	TGTGCCAGTACCGGAGGGGCCTCCGCGGAAAAACTGTTTTTT	NA	NA	TRBJ1-4	TRBV19
CASSFSRTGPARTEAFF	TGTGCCAGCAGCTTTTCCCGGACAGGGCCGGCTCGCACTGAAGCTTTCTTT	TRBD1	NA	TRBJ1-1	TRBV7-8
CASSQGGLSGNTIYF	TGCGCCAGCAGCCAAGGGGGCCTCTCTGGAAACACCATATATTTT	NA	once	TRBJ1-3	TRBV4-3
CASSLGGANEKLFF	TGTGCCAGCAGCTTAGGGGGAGCAAATGAAAAACTGTTTTTT	NA	NA	TRBJ1-4	TRBV7-2
CASSLGRWRIAEAFF	TGTGCCAGCAGTTTGGGGCGGTGGAGAATAGCTGAAGCTTTCTTT	NA	NA	TRBJ1-1	TRBV27
CASSSVAAAGELFF	TGCGCCAGCAGCTCCGTGGCCGCCGCCGGGGAGCTGTTTTTT	NA	NA	TRBJ2-2	TRBV5-1
CASRTRGQGDPYEQYF	TGTGCCAGCAGGACAAGGGGACAGGGGGATCCCTACGAGCAGTACTTC	TRBD1	NA	TRBJ2-7	TRBV5-5